A single sample is the source of the 30 T cell receptor beta chains below, sequenced in a study of vaccination and CD4 T cells after COVID-19. Sequenced with the Oncomine TCR Beta short-read assay was DNA taken from cultured CD4+ T cells. Each CDR3 protein is one row after TCRdb ran MiXCR on the PCR reads. The sample yields about 12,000 distinct CDR3 sequences, 55% to 70% seen once. Their specific antigens are unknown. Treatment reported: roughly ten-day PBMC culture with coronavirus spike peptide pools or control peptides (ViraFEST assay). The specimen comprised CD4+ T cells from blood, cultured in vitro, sampled before SARS-CoV-2 vaccination. These receptors all stem from a human donor who had recovered from COVID-19.

DNA of the CDR3: TGTGCCAGCAGGAGGTCCGGTGAAAACATTCAGTACTTC. It specifies CASRRSGENIQYF. The chain carries TRBV2 and TRBJ2-4; D gene uncertain. Germline lookup yields CDR1 SNHLY and CDR2 FYNNEI. This CDR3 is 13 amino acids long. The germline V and J ends were trimmed by 6 bases and 5 bases, with 11 bases remaining between them.

This chain links TRBV6-1 with TRBJ2-7; D is undetermined. Trimming pared 6 bases from V and 3 bases from J, leaving 12 bases between. The CDR3 sequence is 13 residues long. CDR1 and CDR2 (germline): MNHNS, SASEGT. The CDR3 DNA is TGTGCCAGCAGCCGAGCCCTCCGCTACGAGCAGTACTTC. It specifies CASSRALRYEQYF.

The chain has TRBV2 and TRBJ2-7; 8 bases align to TRBD1. From germline, CDR1 is SNHLY and CDR2 FYNNEI. With V trimmed by 7 bases and J by 7 bases, 9 bases remained unmatched. The CDR3 runs 13 residues. In nucleotides, the CDR3 is TGTGCCAGCATATGGACAGGGACGGGAGAGCAGTACTTC. This encodes CASIWTGTGEQYF.

J is TRBJ1-2 and V is TRBV15; 7 nucleotides agree with TRBD1. This CDR3 spans 14 amino acids. In germline, CDR1 is LNHNV, CDR2 YYDKDF (reference sequence). Losses at the gene ends were 3 bases for V and 3 bases for J; bases not matched to a gene: 4. This CDR3 is CATSREQGHYGYTF. The CDR3 nucleotides are TGTGCCACCAGCAGGGAACAGGGGCACTATGGCTACACCTTC.

The chain has TRBV18 and TRBJ2-1; 7 bases match TRBD1. The germline CDR1 and CDR2 sequences are KGHSH and LQKENI. Unmatched junction bases numbered 10, after V lost 3 bases and J lost 8 bases. This CDR3 has 15 amino acids. The CDR3, as DNA: TGTGCCAGCTCACCTTACGGACAGGCCTGGGATGAGCAGTTCTTC. Its protein is CASSPYGQAWDEQFF.

V is TRBV7-2 and J is TRBJ2-3; possible D gene TRBD2, 5 bases. Germline V lookup: CDR1 SGHTA, CDR2 FQGNSA. CDR3 length: 14 amino acids. With 8 bases removed from V and 0 bases from J, the gap between germline ends came to 12 bases. CDR3 DNA: TGTGCCAGCCAAAGAGGGCTTAGCACAGATACGCAGTATTTT. This gives the protein CASQRGLSTDTQYF.

This clonotype was observed a few times. The chain combines TRBV20-1 with TRBJ2-3, with D unresolved. Trimming left V 0 bases short and J 0 bases short, with 7 bases between. This CDR3 spans 14 amino acids. Germline V CDR1 and CDR2: DFQATT, SNEGSKA (reference sequence). CDR3 nucleotide sequence: TGCAGTGCTAGAGATCTATGGAGCACAGATACGCAGTATTTT. Amino acids: CSARDLWSTDTQYF.

The chain is built from TRBV12-3 or TRBV12-4 and TRBJ1-6; D might be TRBD1 (5 bases). The ends were cut back, 4 bases at V and 6 bases at J, with 7 bases in the middle. The CDR3 is 13 residues long. Written as DNA, the CDR3 is TGTGCCAGCAGTTGGCAGGGTAATTCACCCCTCCACTTT. Translating it yields CASSWQGNSPLHF.

The chain employs TRBV30 and TRBJ2-3; 8 bases agree with TRBD2. Germline V gives CDR1 GTSNPN, CDR2 SVGIG (reference sequence). After removal of 2 bases from V and 4 bases from J, the junction contained 5 bases not matched to a gene. This CDR3 is built from 14 residues. CDR3 loop: CAWSLTSGPDTQYF. In nucleotides, the CDR3 is TGTGCCTGGAGTCTAACTAGCGGCCCAGATACGCAGTATTTT.

This rearrangement joins TRBV20-1 to TRBJ1-2; D uncertain. V lost 2 bases and J lost 0, with 13 bases in between. The length of the CDR3 is 15 residues. In germline, CDR1 is DFQATT, CDR2 SNEGSKA (reference sequence). CDR3 amino acids: CSARPGSSANYGYTF. For the CDR3, the DNA is TGCAGTGCTAGACCCGGGTCCTCAGCTAACTATGGCTACACCTTC.

This clonotype was seen a few times. V and J are TRBV7-3 and TRBJ1-1, with no clear D. The CDR3 has 15 residues. V lost 4 bases and J lost 3, with 15 bases in between. Germline values: CDR1 SGHTA, CDR2 FQGTGA. The CDR3 region is CASSSSGWGHTEAFF. CDR3 sequence (DNA): TGTGCCAGCAGCTCCTCGGGGTGGGGTCACACTGAAGCTTTCTTT.

This chain uses TRBV5-6 with TRBJ1-5; TRBD1 matches 8 bases. The CDR3 runs to 15 residues. J gave up 4 bases and V 4 bases, and 7 bases lay outside the gene matches. The germline V gene encodes CDR1 SGHDT and CDR2 YYEEEE. The CDR3 nucleotides read TGTGCCAGCAGCGCGGGACAGGCGGTGAATCAGCCCCAGCATTTT. Its protein product is CASSAGQAVNQPQHF.

This chain links TRBV6-2 or TRBV6-3 with TRBJ2-1, with a tentative D call TRBD1 (6 bases). Per the germline V gene, CDR1 is MNHEY and CDR2 is SVGEGT. V was shortened by 6 bases and J by 1 base, with 13 bases between the two germline ends. The CDR3 has 15 residues. In DNA, the CDR3 is TGTGCCAGCAGACCCGGGACAAGGTCCTACAATGAGCAGTTCTTC. Its protein is CASRPGTRSYNEQFF.

The chain joins TRBV2 to TRBJ2-2; perhaps TRBD1 as D (6 bases). The CDR3 sequence is 14 residues long. V was cut by 11 bases and J by 5 bases, with 18 bases left in between. The V gene's germline CDR1 is SNHLY and CDR2 FYNNEI. CDR3 sequence (DNA): TGTGCCTCAGGGGCCGCGCAGGGGACCGGGGAGCTGTTTTTT. This sequence encodes CASGAAQGTGELFF.

The rearrangement joins TRBV6-4 to TRBJ1-4; D not resolved. Looked up from germline, CDR1 is MRHNA and CDR2 is SNTAGT. This CDR3 contains 15 residues. Trimming left V 4 bases short and J 7 bases short, with 16 bases between. CDR3: CASSVESGSGEKLFF. CDR3 nucleotides: TGTGCCAGCAGTGTGGAATCCGGGTCAGGTGAAAAACTGTTTTTT.

A few counts support this clonotype. The gene calls are TRBV28 and TRBJ2-5; D call uncertain. Trimming removed 5 bases from V and 9 bases from J, with 19 bases in between. CDR1 MDHEN and CDR2 SYDVKM come from the germline V gene. This CDR3 comprises 14 residues. CDR3 region: CASSPRTPPLAQYF. The CDR3, as DNA: TGTGCCAGCAGTCCCCGGACCCCCCCCCTGGCCCAGTACTTC.

The genes are TRBV6-5 and TRBJ2-1; D not resolved. Between the trimmed V and J ends, which lost 3 bases and 9 bases, there was a span of 6 bases. The CDR3 runs 11 residues. Germline CDR1 reads MNHEY; CDR2 reads SVGAGI. The CDR3 here is CASSYTTEQFF. The CDR3 region has the DNA TGTGCCAGCAGTTATACTACTGAGCAGTTCTTC.

This clonotype has more than one count but fewer than ten. The chain couples TRBV7-9 to TRBJ1-5; TRBD1 agrees at 7 bases. CDR1 is SEHNR and CDR2 is FQNEAQ in the germline V gene (reference sequence). There are 15 residues in the CDR3. V was clipped by 4 bases and J by 4 bases; unmatched bases: 7. CDR3 region: CASSSPAGGNQPQHF. CDR3 coding DNA: TGTGCCAGCAGCTCACCGGCAGGGGGTAATCAGCCCCAGCATTTT.

V usage is TRBV20-1 and J usage is TRBJ1-6, with D maybe TRBD1 (6 bases). CDR1 is DFQATT and CDR2 is SNEGSKA in the germline V gene (reference sequence). The CDR3 loop spans 16 amino acids. The ends were cut back, 1 base at V and 5 bases at J, with 15 bases in the middle. The CDR3 reads CSARVRTDMNNSPLHF. The CDR3 DNA sequence: TGCAGTGCTAGAGTTCGGACAGATATGAATAATTCACCCCTCCACTTT.

This chain uses TRBV20-1 with TRBJ1-1, with D hard to call. The V gene lost 3 bases and the J gene lost 9 bases, with 14 bases spanning the gap. The CDR3 has 12 amino acids. Germline V gene sequence: CDR1 DFQATT, CDR2 SNEGSKA (reference sequence). The CDR3 reads CSASSGNTKAFF. In DNA form, the CDR3 reads TGCAGTGCTAGTTCGGGAAATACCAAAGCTTTCTTT.

This sequence joins TRBV29-1 and TRBJ1-5, with 11 bases fitting TRBD1. The CDR3 covers 13 residues. Germline V CDR1 and CDR2: SQVTM, ANQGSEA. V shed 6 bases and J 6 bases; nucleotides not matched to a gene: 4. CDR3 residues: CSVLGQGGQPQHF. Here the CDR3 DNA reads TGCAGCGTCCTGGGACAGGGGGGTCAGCCCCAGCATTTT.

The J gene is TRBJ1-2, the V gene TRBV7-2; the D is unclear. The ends were cut back, 2 bases at V and 1 base at J, with 8 bases in the middle. The length of the CDR3 is 14 residues. The V gene's germline CDR1 is SGHTA and CDR2 FQGNSA. DNA of the CDR3: TGTGCCAGCAGCTTAACCGATCTTAACTATGGCTACACCTTC. Translated, it gives CASSLTDLNYGYTF.

The table lists this clonotype with a few counts. This chain links TRBV6-1 with TRBJ2-3; D might be TRBD2 (6 bases). The V and J ends lost 6 bases and 5 bases respectively, with 15 bases between them. From germline, CDR1 is MNHNS and CDR2 SASEGT. This CDR3 has 14 residues. CDR3 DNA sequence: TGTGCCAGCAGCCAGCGGAGGGAAAGAGATACGCAGTATTTT. Its protein is CASSQRRERDTQYF.

Only a few counts were recorded for this clonotype. The chain couples TRBV19 to TRBJ2-1; 12 bases map to TRBD2. The CDR3 contains 14 residues. Germline CDR1 reads LNHDA; CDR2 reads SQIVND (reference sequence). The trim removed 9 bases at V and 0 bases at J, leaving 0 bases unmatched. The CDR3 DNA reads TGTGCCAGGACTAGCGGGAGCTCCTACAATGAGCAGTTCTTC. Protein product: CARTSGSSYNEQFF. Full variable domain (missing parts from reference TRBV19 and TRBJ2-1): DGGITQSPKYLFRKEGQNVTLSCEQNLNHDAMYWYRQDPGQGLRLIYYSQIVNDFQKGDIAEGYSVSREKKESFPLTVTSAQKNPTAFYLCARTSGSSYNEQFFGPGTRLTVL.

This clonotype was observed a handful of times. The rearrangement uses TRBV27 and TRBJ2-1; 8 bases align to TRBD2. The V gene end was trimmed by 2 bases and the J gene end by 1 base; junction bases not matched to a gene: 7. This CDR3 has 17 amino acids. Germline V lookup: CDR1 MNHEY, CDR2 SMNVEV (reference sequence). For the CDR3, the DNA is TGTGCCAGCAGTTTAACCGAGCGGGAGCTTTCCTACAATGAGCAGTTCTTC. Amino acids: CASSLTERELSYNEQFF.

V usage is TRBV6-1 and J usage is TRBJ2-7, with 9 positions matching TRBD1. After removal of 6 bases from V and 1 base from J, the junction contained 7 bases not matched to a gene. CDR3 length: 15 amino acids. Germline CDR1 reads MNHNS; CDR2 reads SASEGT. The CDR3 DNA reads TGTGCCAGCAGAGAGGGACAGGGTAATTCCTACGAGCAGTACTTC. Translation gives CASREGQGNSYEQYF.

The genes are TRBV15 and TRBJ1-1; 10 bases are shared with TRBD1. Trimming removed 1 base from V and 0 bases from J; junction bases left unmatched: 11. The CDR3 has 19 amino acids. CDR1 LNHNV and CDR2 YYDKDF come from the germline V gene (reference sequence). The CDR3 bases are TGTGCCACCAGCAGAGGACGGACAGGGGGAAGGGTGGTGAACACTGAAGCTTTCTTT. Translation gives CATSRGRTGGRVVNTEAFF.

A few counts support this clonotype. This chain joins TRBV7-3 and TRBJ1-1; D may be TRBD1 (5 bases). The CDR3 covers 14 residues. The V end lost 5 bases, the J end lost 4 bases, and 14 bases lay between the germline ends. Germline CDR1 SGHTA, CDR2 FQGTGA. CDR3: CASSRDTDTTEAFF. The CDR3, as DNA: TGTGCCAGCAGCCGTGACACGGACACCACTGAAGCTTTCTTT.

This rearrangement joins TRBV28 to TRBJ2-3; TRBD1 agrees at 9 bases. From germline, CDR1 is MDHEN and CDR2 SYDVKM. The V and J ends lost 4 bases and 5 bases, in that order; junction bases with no gene match: 4. The CDR3 is 14 amino acids. CDR3 in DNA: TGTGCCAGCAGTTCCCCGGACAGGGGAGATACGCAGTATTTT. It encodes CASSSPDRGDTQYF.

The V call is TRBV20-1, the J call TRBJ2-1; D is perhaps TRBD2 (5 bases). Trimming left V 5 bases short and J 0 bases short, with 11 bases between. Germline V gives CDR1 DFQATT, CDR2 SNEGSKA (reference sequence). The CDR3 length is 14 residues. The CDR3 loop reads CSAGLSGSYNEQFF. CDR3 nucleotide sequence: TGCAGTGCTGGACTTTCAGGCTCCTACAATGAGCAGTTCTTC.